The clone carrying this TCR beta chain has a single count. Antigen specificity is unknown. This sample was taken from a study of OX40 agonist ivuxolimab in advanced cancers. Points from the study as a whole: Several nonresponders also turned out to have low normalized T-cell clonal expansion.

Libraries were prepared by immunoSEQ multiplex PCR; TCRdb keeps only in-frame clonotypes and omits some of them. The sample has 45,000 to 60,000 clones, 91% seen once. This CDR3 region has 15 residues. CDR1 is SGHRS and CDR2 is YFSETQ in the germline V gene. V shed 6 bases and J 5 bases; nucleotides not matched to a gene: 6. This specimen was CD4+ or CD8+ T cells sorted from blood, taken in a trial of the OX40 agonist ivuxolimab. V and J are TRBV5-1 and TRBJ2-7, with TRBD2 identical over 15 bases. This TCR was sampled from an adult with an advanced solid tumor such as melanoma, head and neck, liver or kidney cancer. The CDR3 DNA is TGCGCCAGCACATGGACTAGCGGGAGGGGGGACGAGCAGTACTTC. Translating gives CASTWTSGRGDEQYF.